This T cell receptor (beta chain) was sequenced in a study of cytomegalovirus exposure and HLA in healthy donors. CDR3 length equals 13 residues. The germline V gene encodes CDR1 SGHDT and CDR2 YYEEEE. Trimming left V 4 bases short and J 14 bases short, with 16 bases between. This clone was seen more than once but under ten times. The data were produced by immunoSEQ multiplex PCR, yet TCRdb's version contains in-frame clones alone and is incomplete. The sample has approximately 160,000 clones, over 80% seen once. The source material was PBMCs. The genes are TRBV5-6 and TRBJ1-6; perhaps TRBD1 as D (5 bases). This receptor was taken from a man younger than 40 in good health and CMV-seropositive. This chain's CDR3 is CASSRGGGRALHF. The CDR3, as DNA: TGTGCCAGCAGCCGTGGGGGGGGACGGGCCCTCCACTTT.